Listed below are T cell receptor beta chains from one sample, sequenced in a study of shared clonotypes between healthy human individuals. The repertoire was sequenced with immunoSEQ multiplex PCR; TCRdb's copy has only in-frame clones and lacks some. The profile covers hundreds of thousands of clones, with around 77% appearing a single time and around 11% taken by the ten largest. The material sequenced was PBMCs. These receptors all come from a woman between 40 and 55 years old in good health. Some clones in this sample may be carry-over from other donors' samples. Each CDR3 is given with its conserved first and last residue. The order of the fields is J gene, V gene, clone size, D gene, CDR3 DNA, CDR3 protein. The D gene is left open where the match is weak. Rows give clone size only sometimes, using once, few, many, or a class for an expanded clone.

j_call: TRBJ2-2; v_call: TRBV7-6; clone_size: once; d_call: -; cdr3_nt: TGTGCCAGCGAGGAGGTGGGAGGCGTCACCGGGGAGCTGTTTTTT; cdr3_aa: CASEEVGGVTGELFF
j_call: TRBJ2-7; v_call: TRBV19; clone_size: -; d_call: TRBD2; cdr3_nt: TGTGCCAGTAGCCCCAGCGGGAGCAGGCCCTACGAGCAGTACTTC; cdr3_aa: CASSPSGSRPYEQYF
j_call: TRBJ2-5; v_call: TRBV5-4; clone_size: few; d_call: TRBD2; cdr3_nt: TGTGCCAGCAGCTTGGTGGCTAGCGGGCCTAAAGAGACCCAGTACTTC; cdr3_aa: CASSLVASGPKETQYF
j_call: TRBJ2-7; v_call: TRBV4-3; clone_size: -; d_call: TRBD2; cdr3_nt: TGCGCCAGCAGCCAAGAAGGACTAGGCGTCTACGAGCAGTACTTC; cdr3_aa: CASSQEGLGVYEQYF
j_call: TRBJ1-2; v_call: TRBV30; clone_size: -; d_call: -; cdr3_nt: TGTGCCTGTCAAAGCCACTATGGCTACACCTTC; cdr3_aa: CACQSHYGYTF
j_call: TRBJ1-5; v_call: TRBV28; clone_size: -; d_call: -; cdr3_nt: TGTGCCAGCGGGATTCTCGATCAGCCCCAGCATTTT; cdr3_aa: CASGILDQPQHF
j_call: TRBJ1-4; v_call: TRBV4-1; clone_size: -; d_call: -; cdr3_nt: TGCGCCAGCAGCCAAGATCGGGGGTTCGGGGATGAAAAACTGTTTTTT; cdr3_aa: CASSQDRGFGDEKLFF
j_call: TRBJ2-7; v_call: TRBV2; clone_size: -; d_call: -; cdr3_nt: TGTGCCAGCAGGGTACAGGAGACCTACGAGCAGTACTTC; cdr3_aa: CASRVQETYEQYF
j_call: TRBJ2-4; v_call: TRBV28; clone_size: -; d_call: -; cdr3_nt: TGTGCCAGCAGTCTAGGGGCGCTGGGGTCCCAAAACATTCAGTACTTC; cdr3_aa: CASSLGALGSQNIQYF
j_call: TRBJ1-5; v_call: TRBV6-1; clone_size: -; d_call: -; cdr3_nt: TGTGCCAGCAGCGACCAGGGGAATCAGCCCCAGCATTTT; cdr3_aa: CASSDQGNQPQHF
j_call: TRBJ2-7; v_call: TRBV10-1; clone_size: -; d_call: TRBD1; cdr3_nt: TGCGCCAGCAGTGATTGGGACAGGGGGGGATACGAGCAGTACTTC; cdr3_aa: CASSDWDRGGYEQYF
j_call: TRBJ2-4; v_call: TRBV28; clone_size: many; d_call: -; cdr3_nt: TGTGCCAGCAGTAGCTACAGGGCCCAAGCCAAAAACATTCAGTACTTC; cdr3_aa: CASSSYRAQAKNIQYF
j_call: TRBJ1-5; v_call: TRBV29-1; clone_size: few; d_call: -; cdr3_nt: TGCAGCGCAACGGATGACCCCAATCAGCCCCAGCATTTT; cdr3_aa: CSATDDPNQPQHF
j_call: TRBJ1-2; v_call: TRBV19; clone_size: -; d_call: TRBD1; cdr3_nt: TGTGCCAGTAGCCGGACAGGGGCCGACTATGGCTACACCTTC; cdr3_aa: CASSRTGADYGYTF
j_call: TRBJ1-1; v_call: TRBV5-1; clone_size: -; d_call: -; cdr3_nt: TGCGCCAGCAGCTTGGCCCGAACGAACACTGAAGCTTTCTTT; cdr3_aa: CASSLARTNTEAFF
j_call: TRBJ2-7; v_call: TRBV28; clone_size: -; d_call: -; cdr3_nt: TGTGCCAGCAGCCAAACGGGGCAGGGAGAAAGTTACGAGCAGTACTTC; cdr3_aa: CASSQTGQGESYEQYF
j_call: TRBJ2-2; v_call: TRBV14; clone_size: -; d_call: TRBD2; cdr3_nt: TGTGCCAGCAGCCAAACTAGCGGGAGCCTCAAGAACACCGGGGAGCTGTTTTTT; cdr3_aa: CASSQTSGSLKNTGELFF
j_call: TRBJ1-4; v_call: TRBV19; clone_size: once; d_call: -; cdr3_nt: TGTGCCAGTAGCCCAACGAGGGGTAATGAAAAACTGTTTTTT; cdr3_aa: CASSPTRGNEKLFF
j_call: TRBJ2-1; v_call: TRBV2; clone_size: -; d_call: TRBD1; cdr3_nt: TGTGCCAGCAGGACGGACAGGGGTGGTGAGCAGTTCTTC; cdr3_aa: CASRTDRGGEQFF
j_call: TRBJ1-1; v_call: TRBV2; clone_size: -; d_call: -; cdr3_nt: TGTGCCAGCAGGAGACAGTTTGAAGCTTTCTTT; cdr3_aa: CASRRQFEAFF
j_call: TRBJ2-1; v_call: TRBV7-2; clone_size: -; d_call: -; cdr3_nt: TGTGCCAGCAGTTCCACCGGCGGAGTAAACTACAATGAGCAGTTCTTC; cdr3_aa: CASSSTGGVNYNEQFF
j_call: TRBJ2-5; v_call: TRBV19; clone_size: -; d_call: -; cdr3_nt: TGTGCCAGTAGTATCGGCACACCCCAAGAGACCCAGTACTTC; cdr3_aa: CASSIGTPQETQYF
j_call: TRBJ1-5; v_call: TRBV19; clone_size: -; d_call: TRBD1; cdr3_nt: TGTGCCAGTAGCAAACAGGGGGACCAGCCCCAGCATTTT; cdr3_aa: CASSKQGDQPQHF
j_call: TRBJ2-7; v_call: TRBV25-1; clone_size: -; d_call: TRBD1; cdr3_nt: TGTGCCAGCAGTGAGACGGGACAGAGCTCCTACGAGCAGTACTTC; cdr3_aa: CASSETGQSSYEQYF
j_call: TRBJ1-1; v_call: TRBV5-1; clone_size: few; d_call: -; cdr3_nt: TGCGCCAGCAGCGCGGACGCCCTTCGGAACACTGAAGCTTTCTTT; cdr3_aa: CASSADALRNTEAFF
j_call: TRBJ1-1; v_call: TRBV6-5; clone_size: few; d_call: TRBD1; cdr3_nt: TGTGCCAGCAGTTCCACAGGGGATGGCACTGAAGCTTTCTTT; cdr3_aa: CASSSTGDGTEAFF
j_call: TRBJ2-1; v_call: TRBV4-1; clone_size: -; d_call: -; cdr3_nt: TGCGCCAGCAGCCAAGAAGGCTTCGGCGGGATCGGCGATGAGCAGTTCTTC; cdr3_aa: CASSQEGFGGIGDEQFF
j_call: TRBJ2-1; v_call: TRBV7-3; clone_size: -; d_call: TRBD2; cdr3_nt: TGTGCCAGCAGCTCCCCGGGACTAGCGGGAGGTGAGCAGTTCTTC; cdr3_aa: CASSSPGLAGGEQFF